Listed here are 3 T cell receptor beta chains from one sample, sequenced in a study of T cells in Graves' hyperthyroidism and ophthalmopathy. There were TCR beta CDR3 regions amplified from RNA transcripts. A set of HTBI primers served as the primers for a first-round RT-PCR of the TCR CDR3. TCRdb recomputed calls from the multiplex PCR reads with MiXCR, one row per CDR3 protein. The table shows under 400,000 distinct CDR3 sequences, with 16% occurring only once. Input material: blood. The origin of the receptors is a young man with Graves' hyperthyroidism.

This clonotype was counted a few times. This rearrangement joins TRBV5-1 to TRBJ1-2; unclear D gene. The V end was cut by 3 bases, the J end by 0 bases, with 12 bases between. The CDR3 extends over 15 amino acids. Germline CDR1 and CDR2: SGHRS and YFSETQ. The CDR3: CASSSAGRSNYGYTF. The CDR3 DNA reads TGCGCCAGCAGCTCGGCTGGGAGATCTAACTATGGCTACACCTTC.

The chain joins TRBV24-1 to TRBJ2-1, with D perhaps being TRBD1 or TRBD2 (6 bases each). Germline-derived CDR1 and CDR2 are KGHDR and SFDVKD. CDR3 size: 12 residues. V lost 5 bases and J lost 9, with 10 bases in between. The DNA of the CDR3 is TGTGCCACCAGTGGTTGGGGGGCTGAGCAGTTCTTC. Translating it yields CATSGWGAEQFF.

This clonotype came up many times. The chain couples TRBV15 to TRBJ2-7; unclear D gene. V dropped 0 bases and J dropped 5 bases, with 5 bases sitting between them. CDR1 is LNHNV, CDR2 YYDKDF, per germline (reference sequence). The CDR3 is 12 amino acids. The CDR3 loop is CATSRDTDEQYF. CDR3 nucleotides: TGTGCCACCAGCAGAGATACGGACGAGCAGTACTTC.